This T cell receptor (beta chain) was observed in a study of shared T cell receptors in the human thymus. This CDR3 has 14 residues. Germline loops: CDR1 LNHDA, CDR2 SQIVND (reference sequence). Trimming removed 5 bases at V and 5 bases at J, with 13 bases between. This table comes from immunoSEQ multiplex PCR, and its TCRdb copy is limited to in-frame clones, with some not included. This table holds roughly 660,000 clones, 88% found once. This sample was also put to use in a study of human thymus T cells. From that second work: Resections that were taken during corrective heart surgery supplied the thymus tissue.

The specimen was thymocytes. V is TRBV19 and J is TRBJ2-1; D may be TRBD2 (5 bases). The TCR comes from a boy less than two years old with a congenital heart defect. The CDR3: CASSEERGNNEQFF. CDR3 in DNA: TGTGCCAGTAGTGAAGAACGGGGAAACAATGAGCAGTTCTTC.